These 30 T cell receptor beta chains were all obtained from the same sample, sequenced in a study of spatial heterogeneity in lung cancer. The time point was: sample taken at primary tumor resection. From tumor, nontumor lung or frozen PBMC, whole RNA was taken unsorted for sequencing. TCRdb fed the 5' RACE reads into MiXCR, producing one record per CDR3 protein. The sample has around 10,000 distinct CDR3 sequences, 3.5% to 5% seen once. The sample in question was normal lung tissue next to the tumor, obtained at surgery. Every receptor here comes from a male donor with early-stage non-small cell lung cancer.

This clonotype was observed at least ten times. The chain uses TRBV9 and TRBJ1-3, with D perhaps TRBD1 (5 bases). The CDR3 has 17 amino acids. Germline CDR1 SGDLS, CDR2 YYNGEE. V was clipped by 0 bases and J by 0 bases, with 13 bases between them. CDR3 in DNA: TGTGCCAGCAGCGTAGGTGGGGGACGCTACTCTGGAAACACCATATATTTT. It codes for CASSVGGGRYSGNTIYF.

This clonotype was seen only a few times. The genes are TRBV11-2 and TRBJ1-2; 7 bases agree with TRBD1. The junction had 5 bases not matched to a gene; V was cut back by 5 bases and J by 2 bases. Germline-derived CDR1 and CDR2 are SGHAT and FQNNGV. The CDR3 contains 14 residues. CDR3 in DNA: TGTGCCAGCAGCCCCCAGGGGGGCAACTATGGCTACACCTTC. Protein: CASSPQGGNYGYTF.

The sample holds many counts of this clonotype. The J gene is TRBJ1-1, the V gene TRBV20-1, with D possibly being TRBD1 (6 bases). This CDR3 comprises 12 residues. V was cut by 7 bases and J by 4 bases, with 13 bases left in between. Looked up from germline, CDR1 is DFQATT and CDR2 is SNEGSKA (reference sequence). CDR3 DNA: TGCAGTGTTTTGAAAGGGGGCACTGAAGCTTTCTTT. It encodes CSVLKGGTEAFF.

This clonotype is classed as medium-sized (0.01 to 0.1%). J is TRBJ1-1 and V is TRBV29-1; 8 bases align to TRBD1. The CDR3 totals 14 residues. The germline V gene has CDR1 SQVTM and CDR2 ANQGSEA. Trimming cost V 0 bases and J 4 bases; bases outside gene matches: 4. The CDR3 region is CSVEESTGGTEAFF. The CDR3 DNA sequence: TGCAGCGTTGAAGAAAGTACAGGGGGCACTGAAGCTTTCTTT.

V and J are TRBV9 and TRBJ2-3, with D tentatively TRBD1 (5 bases). V was shortened by 6 bases and J by 0 bases, with 14 bases between the two germline ends. CDR1 SGDLS and CDR2 YYNGEE come from the germline V gene. This CDR3 contains 15 residues. The CDR3 region is CASTPTVLSTDTQYF. In DNA, the CDR3 is TGTGCCAGCACCCCGACAGTCCTTAGCACAGATACGCAGTATTTT.

This clonotype was found many times. The chain combines TRBV6-2 or TRBV6-3 with TRBJ1-5; D may be TRBD1 (5 bases). In germline, CDR1 is MNHEY, CDR2 SVGEGT. Trimming stripped 6 bases from V and 2 bases from J, with 14 bases between. CDR3 length: 15 amino acids. For the CDR3, the DNA is TGTGCCAGCAGACCTGAGATGGGGCGCAATCAGCCCCAGCATTTT. It specifies CASRPEMGRNQPQHF.

Many counts were recorded for this clonotype. CDR3 DNA sequence: TGTGCCATCAGTGGATCTAGCGGATCGAGCACAGATACGCAGTATTTT. The encoded protein is CAISGSSGSSTDTQYF. The chain joins TRBV10-3 to TRBJ2-3; 7 nucleotides match TRBD2. J was trimmed by 0 bases and V by 4 bases; bases with no gene match: 7. Germline CDR1 reads ENHRY; CDR2 reads SYGVKD. The CDR3 loop spans 16 amino acids.

This clonotype has more than one count but fewer than ten. The chain links TRBV4-2 to TRBJ1-2; no reliable D call. Trimming cost V 1 base and J 5 bases, with 5 bases left between them. The CDR3 length is 12 residues. Looked up from germline, CDR1 is LGHNA and CDR2 is YNFKEQ. CDR3 loop: CASSQGAYGYTF. CDR3 nucleotides: TGTGCCAGCAGCCAAGGAGCATATGGCTACACCTTC.

This clonotype was seen at least ten times. The chain has TRBV7-2 and TRBJ1-6; tentative D call: TRBD1 (5 bases). In germline, CDR1 is SGHTA, CDR2 FQGNSA. The CDR3 contains 12 residues. Trimming removed 3 bases from V and 10 bases from J, with 7 bases in between. CDR3 sequence reads: CASSLGRSPLHF. CDR3 nucleotides: TGTGCCAGCAGCTTGGGACGCTCACCCCTCCACTTT.

To note about this clonotype: An end of the junction does not agree with germline; a read error may underlie this. V gene TRBV18 combines with J gene TRBJ2-5; unclear D gene. The CDR3 is 13 amino acids. The germline gives CDR1 KGHSH, CDR2 LQKENI. Here the CDR3 reads CACSPTIQETQYF. The CDR3 bases are TGTGCCTGCTCACCCACTATACAAGAGACCCAGTACTTC.

By its share, this clonotype is medium-sized. This sequence joins TRBV29-1 and TRBJ1-1, with D possibly TRBD1 on 6 matching bases. Trimming took off 3 bases at V and 0 bases at J, with 8 bases between the two ends. The CDR3 runs to 13 residues. Germline assignment: CDR1 SQVTM and CDR2 ANQGSEA. The CDR3 nucleotides read TGCAGCGTTGACAGGACAGTGAACACTGAAGCTTTCTTT. It is translated as CSVDRTVNTEAFF.

The sample holds many counts of this clonotype. The chain's CDR3 is CASSNYNSPLHF. The DNA of the CDR3 is TGTGCCAGCAGCAACTATAATTCACCCCTCCACTTT. The chain employs TRBV11-2 and TRBJ1-6; D remains ambiguous. The CDR3 sequence is 12 residues long. Germline values: CDR1 SGHAT, CDR2 FQNNGV. V lost 5 bases to trimming and J lost 3 bases, with 2 bases between them.

By share of the sample, this clonotype is medium-sized. The chain links TRBV29-1 to TRBJ1-2, with 9 bases fitting TRBD1. CDR1 and CDR2 from the germline V gene are SQVTM and ANQGSEA. Trimming removed 2 bases from V and 4 bases from J; junction bases left unmatched: 8. The CDR3 loop spans 15 amino acids. The DNA for the CDR3 is TGCAGCGTTGAATCGGGGACAGGGACCTTCTATGGCTACACCTTC. Translated, it gives CSVESGTGTFYGYTF.

This clonotype showed up many times. This rearrangement joins TRBV10-2 to TRBJ2-7, with a tentative D call TRBD1 (6 bases). CDR1 and CDR2 from the germline V gene are WSHSY and SAAADI. Trimming took off 8 bases at V and 2 bases at J, with 7 bases between the two ends. CDR3 length equals 11 residues. CDR3 coding DNA: TGCGCCAGCCGGACAGCCTACGAGCAGTACTTC. It yields the protein CASRTAYEQYF.

This sequence joins TRBV9 and TRBJ2-7; D may correspond to TRBD1 or TRBD2 (5 bases each). Trimming took off 1 base at V and 3 bases at J, with 8 bases between the two ends. Germline V gene data show CDR1 as SGDLS and CDR2 as YYNGEE. The CDR3 totals 13 residues. The CDR3 here is CASSVRDDYEQYF. DNA for the CDR3: TGTGCCAGCAGCGTAAGGGACGACTACGAGCAGTACTTC. The full variable domain, in which reference TRBV9 and TRBJ2-7 provide the parts outside the CDR3, is DSGVTQTPKHLITATGQRVTLRCSPRSGDLSVYWYQQSLDQGLQFLIQYYNGEERAKGNILERFSAQQFPDLHSELNLSSLELGDSALYFCASSVRDDYEQYFGPGTRLTVT.

The chain links TRBV20-1 to TRBJ2-5, with 7 nucleotides matching TRBD1. This CDR3 has 16 amino acids. With V trimmed by 0 bases and J by 2 bases, 9 bases remained unmatched. Germline V gene data show CDR1 as DFQATT and CDR2 as SNEGSKA (reference sequence). Written as DNA, the CDR3 is TGCAGTGCTAGAGATCGAGGGGGCGGCAAACAAGAGACCCAGTACTTC. Its protein product is CSARDRGGGKQETQYF.

This clonotype appeared many times. This chain uses TRBV7-2 with TRBJ2-1; D ambiguous. The length of the CDR3 is 12 residues. The V gene lost 5 bases and the J gene lost 5 bases, with 7 bases spanning the gap. Germline-derived CDR1 and CDR2 are SGHTA and FQGNSA. This chain's CDR3 is CASSRINNEQFF. CDR3 nucleotides: TGTGCCAGCAGCCGAATTAACAATGAGCAGTTCTTC.

This clonotype was detected many times. The V call is TRBV15, the J call TRBJ1-5, with D maybe TRBD1 (5 bases). This CDR3 region has 14 residues. Germline lookup yields CDR1 LNHNV and CDR2 YYDKDF (reference sequence). Deletions cut 0 bases from V and 4 bases from J, with 7 bases between. The CDR3 protein is CATSREDKNQPQHF. The CDR3 DNA is TGTGCCACCAGCAGAGAGGACAAGAATCAGCCCCAGCATTTT.

This clonotype showed up many times. This chain connects TRBV20-1 to TRBJ2-3; 9 bases line up with TRBD2. The CDR3 runs to 14 residues. CDR1 is DFQATT, CDR2 SNEGSKA, per germline (reference sequence). V lost 1 base, J lost 5 bases, and 4 bases stayed unmatched. The CDR3 here is CSARVSGSEDTQYF. The CDR3 DNA reads TGCAGTGCTAGAGTTAGCGGGAGTGAAGATACGCAGTATTTT.

This clonotype was counted ten times or more. The chain is built from TRBV12-3 or TRBV12-4 and TRBJ1-6, with a possible D match to TRBD1 (5 bases). CDR3 size: 15 residues. The V gene lost 2 bases and the J gene lost 9 bases, with 14 bases spanning the gap. CDR3 DNA sequence: TGTGCCAGCAGTTTATTATTAGGGGTCAGTTCACCCCTCCACTTT. Translated, it gives CASSLLLGVSSPLHF.

The chain employs TRBV15 and TRBJ2-7; TRBD1 aligns across 7 bases. The CDR3 is 13 amino acids. CDR1 LNHNV and CDR2 YYDKDF come from the germline V gene (reference sequence). V was clipped by 3 bases and J by 4 bases; unmatched bases: 3. CDR3 residues: CATSRKGAYEQYF. As DNA, the CDR3 is TGTGCCACCAGCAGGAAGGGGGCGTACGAGCAGTACTTC.

Ten or more counts support this clonotype. The chain employs TRBV29-1 and TRBJ2-3, with 9 nucleotides matching TRBD1. The V gene end was trimmed by 6 bases and the J gene end by 5 bases; junction bases not matched to a gene: 9. The CDR3 contains 14 residues. Germline V lookup: CDR1 SQVTM, CDR2 ANQGSEA. In DNA, the CDR3 is TGCAGCGTCACTATTGACAGGGGGGGAGATACGCAGTATTTT. Its protein product is CSVTIDRGGDTQYF.

This clonotype was detected many times. The V and J genes are TRBV28 and TRBJ2-3, with a possible D match to TRBD2 (6 bases). Germline V gene sequence: CDR1 MDHEN, CDR2 SYDVKM. This CDR3 spans 17 amino acids. V gave up 8 bases and J gave up 5 bases, with 26 bases separating them. The CDR3: CASSLRAGRLGRDTQYF. CDR3 nucleotide sequence: TGTGCCAGCTCCCTAAGAGCGGGCCGTTTAGGGAGAGATACGCAGTATTTT.

By share, this clonotype ranks as medium-sized. The chain joins TRBV30 to TRBJ2-5, with unresolved D. Germline values: CDR1 GTSNPN, CDR2 SVGIG (reference sequence). CDR3 length: 10 residues. V was pared by 0 bases and J by 5 bases, with 1 base between. The CDR3 sequence: CAWSVETQYF. The CDR3 DNA reads as TGTGCCTGGAGTGTTGAGACCCAGTACTTC. Together with reference TRBV30 and TRBJ2-5, the CDR3 gives the full variable domain: SQTIHQWPATLVQPVGSPLSLECTVEGTSNPNLYWYRQAAGRGLQLLFYSVGIGQISSEVPQNLSASRPQDRQFILSSKKLLLSDSGFYLCAWSVETQYFGPGTRLLVL.

This clonotype was counted ten times or more. The V call is TRBV7-2, the J call TRBJ2-3; D remains unclear. The CDR3 extends over 13 amino acids. Germline CDR1 SGHTA, CDR2 FQGNSA. V lost 2 bases and J lost 2, with 5 bases in between. As DNA, the CDR3 is TGTGCCAGCAGCTTAACTACCACAGATACGCAGTATTTT. It specifies CASSLTTTDTQYF.

The chain has TRBV28 and TRBJ1-4, with 7 bases fitting TRBD1. CDR1 and CDR2 (germline): MDHEN, SYDVKM. There are 20 residues in the CDR3. The junction had 19 bases not matched to a gene; V was cut back by 6 bases and J by 0 bases. CDR3 protein: CASSNSFRQGEGSTNEKLFF. The CDR3 DNA follows: TGTGCCAGCAGCAACTCATTTCGACAGGGAGAGGGCTCAACTAATGAAAAACTGTTTTTT.

CDR3 bases: TGTGCCAGCAGCAAAGGGAAACCGGGGGAGGCCCAGTACTTC. Encoded protein: CASSKGKPGEAQYF. The chain recombines TRBV21-1 with TRBJ2-5; TRBD1, as called in the table, went unchecked against the DNA. TRBV21-1 is assigned pseudogene status. This CDR3 spans 14 amino acids.

This clonotype was counted at least ten times. The rearrangement links TRBV12-3 or TRBV12-4 to TRBJ2-1; weak D call: TRBD1 (6 bases). Deletions cut 5 bases from V and 8 bases from J, with 22 bases between. This CDR3 contains 16 residues. CDR3 DNA: TGTGCCAGCAGTCCGACCCCGGACAGTCTAGGTGATGAGCAGTTCTTC. It specifies CASSPTPDSLGDEQFF.

The table lists this clonotype with many counts. The rearrangement links TRBV29-1 to TRBJ1-1; D unclear. CDR1 is SQVTM and CDR2 is ANQGSEA in the germline V gene. V lost 7 bases, J lost 0 bases, and 24 bases lay in between. The CDR3 is 17 amino acids. CDR3 sequence: CSAGVRAQGELNTEAFF. In DNA form, the CDR3 reads TGCAGCGCCGGAGTGAGAGCCCAAGGCGAACTGAACACTGAAGCTTTCTTT.

This clonotype was seen at least ten times. This chain links TRBV5-1 with TRBJ2-5; the D is unclear. The CDR3 has 14 residues. Germline CDR1 SGHRS, CDR2 YFSETQ. Trimming left V 1 base short and J 0 bases short, with 7 bases between. The CDR3: CASSLTGNQETQYF. The DNA of the CDR3 is TGCGCCAGCAGCTTGACTGGGAACCAAGAGACCCAGTACTTC.